This TCR beta chain was captured by sequencing in a study of identical twins. TCRdb passed the 5' RACE reads through MiXCR, listing each CDR3 protein once. This table has roughly 480,000 distinct CDR3 sequences, more than 20% appearing once. The sample holds a few counts of this clonotype. The trim removed 1 base at V and 2 bases at J, leaving 5 bases unmatched. CDR1 and CDR2 (germline): LNHNV, YYDKDF (reference sequence). CDR3 length equals 15 residues. The same sample was also studied in work on T cells expressing NK-cell markers.

Sequencing was done on a sample of CD4+ T cells sorted from blood. The receptor was isolated from a woman between 18 and 30 years old in good health. The rearrangement links TRBV15 to TRBJ2-7; the match to TRBD1 covers 7 bases. The chain's CDR3 is CATSRVPTGTYEQYF. The CDR3 DNA is TGTGCCACCAGCAGAGTCCCGACAGGGACCTACGAGCAGTACTTC.